These 4 T cell receptor beta chains were all obtained from the same sample, sequenced in a study of PD-1 blockade in classical Hodgkin lymphoma. Time point of the sample: cycle 4 day 1 (C4D1), after 6 weeks of nivolumab. Every patient experienced relapse after autologous stem cell transplantation, and brentuximab vedotin exposure varied. From thawed PBMCs, magnetic negative selection was used to isolate the CD8+ T cells. Sequencing was performed with immunoSEQ multiplex PCR; in TCRdb, only in-frame clones are kept and a portion is missing. The sample holds 5,500 to 6,500 clones, around 73% seen once. The sequences come from CD8+ T cells from blood, collected before the fourth cycle of nivolumab. These receptors all stem from a human donor with classical Hodgkin lymphoma.

The chain combines TRBV5-5 with TRBJ2-7; a possible D gene is TRBD1 (6 bases). Trimming took off 1 base at V and 3 bases at J, with 11 bases between the two ends. CDR1 and CDR2 (germline): SGHKS, YYEKEE (reference sequence). The CDR3 length is 14 residues. The CDR3 spells CASSLYIGGYEQYF. The CDR3 DNA reads TGTGCCAGCAGCTTGTACATAGGGGGCTACGAGCAGTACTTC.

This CDR3 is CASSLADGSGVSGANVLTF. The CDR3, as DNA: TGCGCCAGCAGCTTGGCCGACGGGAGTGGGGTCTCTGGGGCCAACGTCCTGACTTTC. The V and J genes are TRBV5-1 and TRBJ2-6; the D gene is possibly TRBD2 (6 bases). The germline CDR1 and CDR2 sequences are SGHRS and YFSETQ. The CDR3 has 19 residues. The V end was cut by 0 bases, the J end by 0 bases, with 16 bases between.

The V and J genes are TRBV27 and TRBJ2-1; 8 bases fit TRBD2. Germline CDR1 and CDR2: MNHEY and SMNVEV (reference sequence). The CDR3 has 15 amino acids. V shed 6 bases and J 0 bases; nucleotides not matched to a gene: 4. The CDR3 sequence: CASRSGTSSYNEQFF. CDR3 sequence (DNA): TGTGCCAGCAGGTCCGGGACTAGCTCCTACAATGAGCAGTTCTTC.

The genes are TRBV27 and TRBJ1-6; D perhaps matches TRBD1 (5 bases). The germline V gene has CDR1 MNHEY and CDR2 SMNVEV (reference sequence). V lost 8 bases and J lost 7, with 15 bases in between. The CDR3 covers 14 residues. The CDR3 here is CASGPRDVNSPLHF. CDR3 in DNA: TGTGCCAGCGGGCCAAGGGACGTCAATTCACCCCTCCACTTT.